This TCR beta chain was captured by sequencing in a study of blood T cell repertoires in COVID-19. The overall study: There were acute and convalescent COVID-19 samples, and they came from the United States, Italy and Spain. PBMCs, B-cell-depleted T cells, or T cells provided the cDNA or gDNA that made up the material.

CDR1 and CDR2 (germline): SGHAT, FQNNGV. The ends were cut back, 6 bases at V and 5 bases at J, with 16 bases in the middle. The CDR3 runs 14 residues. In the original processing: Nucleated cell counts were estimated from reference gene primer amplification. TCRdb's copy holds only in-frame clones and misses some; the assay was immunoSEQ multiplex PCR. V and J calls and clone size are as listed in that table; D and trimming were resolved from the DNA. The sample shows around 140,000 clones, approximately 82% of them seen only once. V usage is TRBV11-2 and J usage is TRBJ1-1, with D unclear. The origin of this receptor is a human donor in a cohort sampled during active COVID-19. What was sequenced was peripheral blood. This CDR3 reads CASRTLGRETEAFF. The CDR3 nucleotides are TGTGCCAGCAGAACCTTGGGAAGGGAGACTGAAGCTTTCTTT.